The TCR beta chain described here comes from a study of Ad26.COV2.S vaccination and SARS-CoV-2 variants. Assay: immunoSEQ multiplex PCR; the TCRdb copy retains only in-frame clones and omits some. This sample has some 320,000 clones, with 86% found just once. This CDR3 has 13 amino acids. The V end lost 6 bases, the J end lost 0 bases, and 8 bases lay between the germline ends. Germline CDR1 and CDR2: KGHSH and LQKENI. Treatment reported: over 15 received Ad26.COV2.S at low or high dose, single or two shots; a few received placebo; per-sample allocation not given. Sampling took place 63 days after the first vaccine or placebo injection.

The chain has TRBV18 and TRBJ1-1; possible D gene TRBD1, 5 bases. Sample: peripheral blood, taken in a trial of Ad26.COV2.S vaccine versus placebo. This TCR derives from a person aged 18 to 65 who received the Ad26.COV2.S COVID-19 vaccine or a placebo. The CDR3 nucleotides are TGTGCCAGCTCTTCACAGGTGAACACTGAAGCTTTCTTT. Its protein product is CASSSQVNTEAFF.